This TCR beta chain was obtained from a study of T cells in Graves' hyperthyroidism and ophthalmopathy. CDR1 SQVTM and CDR2 ANQGSEA come from the germline V gene. The CDR3 is made up of 13 amino acids. Unmatched junction bases numbered 6, after V lost 7 bases and J lost 1 base. There are many counts of this clonotype. What it recognizes is unknown. It was uncontrolled infection, other autoimmune disease, pregnancy or lactation that excluded patients. Source material for PBMCs was about 10 ml fresh peripheral blood. Study-wide findings and caveats: Most clonotypes expanded in thyroid above 0.001 were likewise present in blood. A 13 V-J signature model discriminated ophthalmopathy versus stable hyperthyroidism.

Template material for amplifying TCR beta CDR3 regions consisted of RNA transcripts. Using the HTBI primer set, a first-round RT-PCR was run on the TCR CDR3. TCRdb reanalysed the multiplex PCR reads using MiXCR and keeps one entry per CDR3 protein. Of 700,000 or so distinct CDR3 sequences listed, over 15% were seen once; the top ten hold approximately 8%. V and J are TRBV29-1 and TRBJ1-2, with 7 bases matching TRBD1. The sequenced material came from blood. The clonotype was recovered from a young man with Graves' hyperthyroidism. The CDR3 DNA follows: TGCAGCGGTACCCGGGACAGTAACTATGGCTACACCTTC. Protein sequence: CSGTRDSNYGYTF.